The source of this T cell receptor beta chain is a study of cytomegalovirus exposure and HLA in healthy donors. Vbeta (60) and Jbeta (13) primers were used in the PCR. Only in-frame clones appear in the TCRdb table, and some are missing; sequencing was by immunoSEQ multiplex PCR. This sample has fewer than 110,000 clones, with about four fifths found just once. This receptor was identified in a woman between 35 and 50 years old in good health and CMV-seronegative. Material: PBMCs.

The CDR3 nucleotides are TGCGCCAGCAGCCAAGAGACCGGGACTAGGGTCTACAATGAGCAGTTCTTC. Protein: CASSQETGTRVYNEQFF. The chain couples TRBV4-1 to TRBJ2-1; TRBD2 matches at 8 bases. There are 17 residues in the CDR3. The germline CDR1 and CDR2 sequences are MGHRA and YSYEKL. J gave up 3 bases and V 0 bases, and 7 bases lay outside the gene matches.